The 24 T cell receptor beta chains listed next were all sequenced from one sample in a study of regulatory T cells. The PCR used 52 TRBV and 13 TRBJ primers. This table comes from immunoSEQ multiplex PCR, and its TCRdb copy is limited to in-frame clones, with some not included. The sample has about 5,900 clones; approximately 80% are singletons. Sequences were obtained from CD8+ T cells sorted from blood. Receptor source: a child aged 10-17 years with CD3G deficiency.

This clone was detected only once. The chain joins TRBV30 to TRBJ2-3, with TRBD1 identical over 9 bases. Germline V gene data show CDR1 as GTSNPN and CDR2 as SVGIG (reference sequence). The V and J ends lost 3 bases and 4 bases, in that order; junction bases with no gene match: 5. This CDR3 comprises 14 residues. The CDR3 region has the DNA TGTGCCTGGAGCCCGGGACAGGGAGCAGATACGCAGTATTTT. This gives the protein CAWSPGQGADTQYF.

This clone appeared a few times. Other DNA sequences within the sample encode an identical CDR3. The chain recombines TRBV7-6 with TRBJ2-1; a possible D gene is TRBD1 (5 bases). Germline V lookup: CDR1 SGHVS, CDR2 FNYEAQ. The length of the CDR3 is 13 residues. Trimming took off 6 bases at V and 7 bases at J, with 13 bases between the two ends. The CDR3 region is CASSQGRGNEQFF. The CDR3 coding sequence is TGTGCCAGCAGTCAGGGAAGGGGTAATGAGCAGTTCTTC. The variable domain in full, completed from reference TRBV7-6 and TRBJ2-1, reads GAGVSQSPRYKVTKRGQDVALRCDPISGHVSLYWYRQALGQGPEFLTYFNYEAQQDKSGLPNDRFSAERPEGSISTLTIQRTEQRDSAMYRCASSQGRGNEQFFGPGTRLTVL.

This clone was found once. The CDR3 sequence: CASRTPTSGANVLTF. The DNA for the CDR3 is TGTGCCAGCAGGACTCCTACCTCTGGGGCCAACGTCCTGACTTTC. The rearrangement links TRBV5-4 to TRBJ2-6, with D unclear. Trimming took 5 bases from V and 0 from J, leaving 9 bases between them. This CDR3 is 15 amino acids long. Germline V gives CDR1 SGHNT, CDR2 YYREEE (reference sequence).

The V gene is TRBV27, the J gene TRBJ2-1, with D possibly TRBD2 on 5 matching bases. Germline V gene data show CDR1 as MNHEY and CDR2 as SMNVEV (reference sequence). V was shortened by 0 bases and J by 11 bases, with 11 bases between the two germline ends. The length of the CDR3 is 13 residues. The CDR3 DNA reads TGTGCCAGCAGTTTATCCCGGGGTAGCAAGCAGTTCTTC. This sequence encodes CASSLSRGSKQFF.

About this clone itself: Other DNA sequences in the sample encode the same CDR3. The chain links TRBV28 to TRBJ2-7; 9 nucleotides agree with TRBD2. Germline values: CDR1 MDHEN, CDR2 SYDVKM. This CDR3 is 14 amino acids long. Trimming removed 6 bases from V and 0 bases from J; junction bases left unmatched: 3. Here the CDR3 DNA reads TGTGCCAGCAGGTCGACTAGCGGCTCCTACGAGCAGTACTTC. Residues: CASRSTSGSYEQYF.

In its sample, this clone was seen a few times. The CDR3 region is CASSLGRNTEAFF. CDR3 nucleotides: TGTGCCAGCAGCTTAGGCAGGAACACTGAAGCTTTCTTT. The rearrangement links TRBV7-6 to TRBJ1-1; D not resolved. The germline V gene encodes CDR1 SGHVS and CDR2 FNYEAQ. Trimming left V 1 base short and J 1 base short, with 4 bases between. The CDR3 extends over 13 amino acids.

V and J are TRBV27 and TRBJ1-1; D ambiguous. Germline CDR1 and CDR2: MNHEY and SMNVEV (reference sequence). The CDR3 runs 15 residues. Trimming took off 5 bases at V and 2 bases at J, with 15 bases between the two ends. The CDR3 here is CASSPLAAVNTEAFF. The CDR3, as DNA: TGTGCCAGCAGTCCCCTGGCCGCAGTCAACACTGAAGCTTTCTTT.

This rearrangement joins TRBV28 to TRBJ2-2, with 8 bases identical to TRBD2. The J segment lost 4 bases and the V segment lost 5 bases, leaving 9 bases of the junction unmatched. Germline values: CDR1 MDHEN, CDR2 SYDVKM. This CDR3 is built from 16 residues. The CDR3 bases are TGTGCCAGCAGTCCGAGGACTAGCCTCGGCACCGGGGAGCTGTTTTTT. Its translation: CASSPRTSLGTGELFF.

This clone has more than one count but fewer than ten. This rearrangement joins TRBV6-6 to TRBJ1-1; D unresolved. V shed 3 bases and J shed 5 bases, with 7 bases lying between them. This CDR3 comprises 12 residues. Per germline, CDR1 MNHNY and CDR2 SVGAGI (reference sequence). Written as DNA, the CDR3 is TGTGCCAGCAGTTATGTCGGGACTGAAGCTTTCTTT. It is translated as CASSYVGTEAFF.

This sequence joins TRBV19 and TRBJ2-1, with 10 bases fitting TRBD2. Germline CDR1 LNHDA, CDR2 SQIVND (reference sequence). CDR3 length: 14 amino acids. V shed 10 bases and J 2 bases; nucleotides not matched to a gene: 5. CDR3 coding DNA: TGTGCCACTAAAGCGGGAGGGGCCTACAATGAGCAGTTCTTC. It specifies CATKAGGAYNEQFF.

This chain uses TRBV7-9 with TRBJ2-1; D call uncertain. The length of the CDR3 is 15 residues. The germline CDR1 and CDR2 sequences are SEHNR and FQNEAQ (reference sequence). Trimming took 4 bases from V and 0 from J, leaving 10 bases between them. In nucleotides, the CDR3 is TGTGCCAGCAGCTCATACACGAGCTCCTACAATGAGCAGTTCTTC. It is translated as CASSSYTSSYNEQFF.

The count of this clone is one. The chain links TRBV6-1 to TRBJ2-3; 11 bases match TRBD2. V trimming: 2 bases; J trimming: 6 bases; junction bases outside the gene matches: 7. Germline V CDR1 and CDR2: MNHNS, SASEGT. The CDR3 sequence is 16 residues long. The CDR3 is CASSESVAGGPDTQYF. The CDR3 nucleotides read TGTGCCAGCAGTGAATCTGTAGCGGGAGGGCCGGATACGCAGTATTTT.

A note on this clone: A junction boundary mismatches the germline segment, possibly from a read error. The rearrangement links TRBV11-2 to TRBJ1-1; D unclear. CDR3 length equals 13 residues. Germline V gene sequence: CDR1 SGHAT, CDR2 FQNNGV. The CDR3 sequence: CASSVELGKGAFF. The CDR3 coding sequence is TGTGCCAGCAGCGTAGAACTGGGAAAAGGAGCTTTCTTT.

V usage is TRBV11-2 and J usage is TRBJ2-7; TRBD1 aligns across 8 bases. This CDR3 is built from 12 residues. Germline V gene lookup returns CDR1 SGHAT and CDR2 FQNNGV. J gave up 4 bases and V 5 bases, and 1 base lay outside the gene matches. The CDR3 protein is CASSRQGYEQYF. As DNA, the CDR3 is TGTGCCAGCAGCAGACAGGGGTACGAGCAGTACTTC.

The chain uses TRBV5-1 and TRBJ2-5; D possibly uses TRBD1 or TRBD2 (5 bases each). CDR1 SGHRS and CDR2 YFSETQ come from the germline V gene. V was clipped by 0 bases and J by 3 bases, with 12 bases between them. The CDR3 loop spans 15 amino acids. This chain's CDR3 is CASSLEGRVKETQYF. CDR3 DNA: TGCGCCAGCAGCTTGGAGGGACGTGTCAAAGAGACCCAGTACTTC.

This clone was observed a single time. The CDR3 DNA follows: TGCGCCAGCAGGCGTGGGACTAGCGACACAGATACGCAGTATTTT. Its protein product is CASRRGTSDTDTQYF. The J gene is TRBJ2-3, the V gene TRBV5-1; 10 bases are shared with TRBD2. With V trimmed by 5 bases and J by 2 bases, 5 bases remained unmatched. This CDR3 comprises 15 residues. Germline values: CDR1 SGHRS, CDR2 YFSETQ.

This chain links TRBV5-5 with TRBJ2-7; TRBD1 matches 8 bases. The V segment lost 2 bases and the J segment 0 bases; nucleotides outside the gene matches: 7. Germline V gives CDR1 SGHKS, CDR2 YYEKEE (reference sequence). The CDR3 is 16 residues long. CDR3 sequence: CASSFTATGGSYEQYF. The CDR3 region has the DNA TGTGCCAGCAGCTTTACGGCTACAGGGGGCTCCTACGAGCAGTACTTC.

The rearrangement links TRBV19 to TRBJ1-1; D is unclear. CDR1 and CDR2 (germline): LNHDA, SQIVND (reference sequence). The V gene lost 3 bases and the J gene lost 1 base, with 6 bases spanning the gap. The CDR3 contains 13 residues. CDR3 region: CASSIYPNTEAFF. The CDR3, as DNA: TGTGCCAGTAGTATTTACCCGAACACTGAAGCTTTCTTT.

This clone showed up just once. DNA of the CDR3: TGTGCCAGCAGCCAAGGACTCTACAATGAGCAGTTCTTC. This sequence encodes CASSQGLYNEQFF. The chain carries TRBV11-2 and TRBJ2-1, with a tentative D call TRBD2 (5 bases). The CDR3 length is 13 residues. Trimming left V 5 bases short and J 3 bases short, with 8 bases between. Germline CDR1 is SGHAT and CDR2 is FQNNGV.

The chain carries TRBV27 and TRBJ2-7, with 7 positions matching TRBD1. This CDR3 spans 13 amino acids. Per the germline V gene, CDR1 is MNHEY and CDR2 is SMNVEV (reference sequence). Trimming removed 5 bases from V and 3 bases from J; junction bases left unmatched: 4. CDR3 residues: CASSLRQGYEQYF. The CDR3, as DNA: TGTGCCAGCAGTCTCCGACAGGGCTACGAGCAGTACTTC.

This clone was counted once. The V call is TRBV5-1, the J call TRBJ2-5, with D maybe TRBD2 (6 bases). CDR3 length: 16 residues. Germline CDR1 SGHRS, CDR2 YFSETQ. V lost 0 bases, J lost 5 bases, and 17 bases lay in between. The CDR3 DNA follows: TGCGCCAGCAGCTTGGGGACTGGGGGGTTTGAGGAGACCCAGTACTTC. The encoded protein is CASSLGTGGFEETQYF.

The V call is TRBV19, the J call TRBJ1-4; TRBD1 is a possible D gene (5 bases). The CDR3 covers 13 residues. V lost 4 bases to trimming and J lost 4 bases, with 7 bases between them. Germline V gene sequence: CDR1 LNHDA, CDR2 SQIVND (reference sequence). In DNA form, the CDR3 reads TGTGCCAGTAGTACCGGGGGTAATGAAAAACTGTTTTTT. Translating it yields CASSTGGNEKLFF. The entire variable domain, with the rest obtained from reference TRBV19 and TRBJ1-4, is as follows: DGGITQSPKYLFRKEGQNVTLSCEQNLNHDAMYWYRQDPGQGLRLIYYSQIVNDFQKGDIAEGYSVSREKKESFPLTVTSAQKNPTAFYLCASSTGGNEKLFFGSGTQLSVL.

This clone was picked up a small number of times. V and J are TRBV28 and TRBJ1-2; D not certain. The germline V and J ends were trimmed by 5 bases and 4 bases, with 11 bases remaining between them. The CDR3 is made up of 13 amino acids. Germline assignment: CDR1 MDHEN and CDR2 SYDVKM. CDR3 sequence reads: CASSPVRSYGYTF. CDR3 sequence (DNA): TGTGCCAGCAGTCCGGTCCGAAGCTATGGCTACACCTTC.

The chain links TRBV28 to TRBJ1-4, with D possibly being TRBD1 (5 bases). Trimming removed 4 bases at V and 5 bases at J, with 14 bases between. Germline CDR1 and CDR2: MDHEN and SYDVKM. The CDR3 covers 15 residues. The CDR3 DNA follows: TGTGCCAGCAGTTACAACCGGGACGGAAATGAAAAACTGTTTTTT. It yields the protein CASSYNRDGNEKLFF.